The 32 T cell receptor beta chains in this list originate from one sample, sequenced in a study of blood T cell repertoires in COVID-19. Here immunoSEQ multiplex PCR was the method, and the copy in TCRdb shows in-frame clones only, minus some. This table holds roughly 220,000 clones, more than 75% found once. Sequencing input: PBMCs or T cells enriched from blood (not recorded which). The receptors derive from a man in his thirties or forties with acute COVID-19.

The chain employs TRBV27 and TRBJ2-7; the match to TRBD1 covers 7 bases. V shed 1 base, J shed 2 bases, and the junction held 2 bases outside the gene matches. The CDR3 sequence is 14 residues long. Germline assignment: CDR1 MNHEY and CDR2 SMNVEV (reference sequence). Here the CDR3 reads CASSLLDRPYEQYF. The CDR3, as DNA: TGTGCCAGCAGTTTATTGGACAGGCCCTACGAGCAGTACTTC.

This clone was observed a single time. The rearrangement links TRBV5-1 to TRBJ2-7; tentative D call: TRBD1 (6 bases). Looked up from germline, CDR1 is SGHRS and CDR2 is YFSETQ. CDR3 length: 14 residues. Between the trimmed V and J ends, which lost 5 bases and 7 bases, there was a span of 19 bases. The CDR3 loop is CASSRVEGRGEQYF. For the CDR3, the DNA is TGCGCCAGCAGTAGAGTCGAGGGAAGGGGGGAGCAGTACTTC.

The chain has TRBV5-1 and TRBJ2-1; 13 nucleotides agree with TRBD2. The V gene end was trimmed by 2 bases and the J gene end by 5 bases; junction bases not matched to a gene: 7. There are 17 residues in the CDR3. In germline, CDR1 is SGHRS, CDR2 YFSETQ. The CDR3: CASSFGLTSGGDNEQFF. As DNA, the CDR3 is TGCGCCAGCAGCTTCGGATTAACTAGCGGGGGGGACAATGAGCAGTTCTTC. Drawing the rest from reference TRBV5-1 and TRBJ2-1, the complete variable domain is KAGVTQTPRYLIKTRGQQVTLSCSPISGHRSVSWYQQTPGQGLQFLFEYFSETQRNKGNFPGRFSGRQFSNSRSEMNVSTLELGDSALYLCASSFGLTSGGDNEQFFGPGTRLTVL.

V and J are TRBV4-2 and TRBJ1-4; unclear D gene. The CDR3 is 12 residues long. V lost 3 bases and J lost 8, with 7 bases in between. Germline V gives CDR1 LGHNA, CDR2 YNFKEQ. The CDR3 region has the DNA TGTGCCAGCAGCCATGAGAGGGAAAAACTGTTTTTT. The encoded protein is CASSHEREKLFF.

V usage is TRBV6-2 or TRBV6-3 and J usage is TRBJ1-6, with 9 bases identical to TRBD1. J was trimmed by 9 bases and V by 2 bases; bases with no gene match: 5. The CDR3 totals 15 residues. Germline lookup yields CDR1 MNHEY and CDR2 SVGEGT. CDR3 in amino acids: CASSYGTGGGSPLHF. CDR3 coding DNA: TGTGCCAGCAGTTACGGCACAGGGGGCGGTTCACCCCTCCACTTT.

The J gene is TRBJ1-6, the V gene TRBV23-1, with 7 bases matching TRBD1. TRBV23-1 is filed as an ORF, its function uncertain. The ends lost 4 bases at V and 6 bases at J; junction bases unmatched: 12. The CDR3 length is 17 residues. The CDR3 DNA reads TGCGCCAGCAGTCCACTTTACCTGGACAGGATTAATTCACCCCTCCACTTT. Protein product: CASSPLYLDRINSPLHF.

V gene TRBV6-1 combines with J gene TRBJ2-3; D is ambiguous. V was cut by 2 bases and J by 3 bases, with 6 bases left in between. The CDR3 has 13 residues. Germline V gene sequence: CDR1 MNHNS, CDR2 SASEGT. CDR3 region: CASSEQRTDTQYF. DNA for the CDR3: TGTGCCAGCAGTGAACAGAGGACAGATACGCAGTATTTT.

In this sample, this clone turned up a few times. The chain has TRBV9 and TRBJ1-2, with D perhaps matching TRBD1 (5 bases). CDR3 length: 15 residues. Trimming removed 0 bases at V and 7 bases at J, with 16 bases between. CDR1 SGDLS and CDR2 YYNGEE come from the germline V gene. CDR3 DNA: TGTGCCAGCAGCGTAGACGGCAGGGTAAGCGCTGGCTACACCTTC. Translating gives CASSVDGRVSAGYTF.

The chain is built from TRBV4-2 and TRBJ2-2; 9 positions agree with TRBD1. CDR3 length: 15 amino acids. Germline CDR1 reads LGHNA; CDR2 reads YNFKEQ. Trimming took 4 bases from V and 5 from J; bases not matched to a gene: 5. CDR3 sequence: CASSPRDRETGELFF. Here the CDR3 DNA reads TGTGCCAGCAGCCCGCGGGACAGGGAGACCGGGGAGCTGTTTTTT.

This clone was picked up many times. The V and J genes are TRBV28 and TRBJ2-3, with 7 bases fitting TRBD2. There are 17 residues in the CDR3. Trimming removed 6 bases from V and 2 bases from J; junction bases left unmatched: 14. Germline CDR1 is MDHEN and CDR2 is SYDVKM. The chain's CDR3 is CASSRLSGPSLTDTQYF. CDR3 sequence (DNA): TGTGCCAGCAGCAGGCTTAGCGGGCCAAGCCTCACAGATACGCAGTATTTT.

The chain links TRBV9 to TRBJ1-5; 7 bases are a match to TRBD1. Germline assignment: CDR1 SGDLS and CDR2 YYNGEE. Germline trimming cut 5 bases from V and 5 bases from J; bases unmatched to any gene: 7. The CDR3 runs to 14 residues. The CDR3 here is CASRATGWDQPQHF. CDR3 coding DNA: TGTGCCAGCAGGGCGACAGGGTGGGATCAGCCCCAGCATTTT.

The rearrangement joins TRBV14 to TRBJ2-3; 7 nucleotides agree with TRBD2. Per germline, CDR1 SGHDN and CDR2 FVKESK. The CDR3 is 15 amino acids. V trimming: 2 bases; J trimming: 2 bases; junction bases outside the gene matches: 4. The DNA for the CDR3 is TGTGCCAGCAGCCAACAGCGGGGTTCCACAGATACGCAGTATTTT. Amino acid sequence: CASSQQRGSTDTQYF.

The rearrangement joins TRBV19 to TRBJ2-3; 7 nucleotides line up with TRBD2. The germline gives CDR1 LNHDA, CDR2 SQIVND (reference sequence). Trimming at V came to 4 bases and at J to 4 bases, leaving 8 bases not matched to a gene. The CDR3 length is 15 residues. The CDR3 coding sequence is TGTGCCAGTAGTACCCCCTCGGGGGGAGCAGATACGCAGTATTTT. Translation: CASSTPSGGADTQYF.

V gene TRBV18 combines with J gene TRBJ1-5; no clear D. V lost 3 bases to trimming and J lost 0 bases, with 6 bases between them. Germline V CDR1 and CDR2: KGHSH, LQKENI. There are 14 residues in the CDR3. CDR3 DNA: TGTGCCAGCTCACCCACAGTTAGCAATCAGCCCCAGCATTTT. Translated: CASSPTVSNQPQHF.

The rearrangement joins TRBV6-4 to TRBJ2-3, with 8 bases fitting TRBD2. The ends lost 2 bases at V and 5 bases at J; junction bases unmatched: 9. Germline CDR1 reads MRHNA; CDR2 reads SNTAGT. CDR3 size: 16 residues. The CDR3 region has the DNA TGTGCCAGCAGTGACCCAATAGCGGGAATTAGAGATACGCAGTATTTT. Translation: CASSDPIAGIRDTQYF.

The chain recombines TRBV3-1 (or the pseudogene TRBV3-2) with TRBJ1-2; 10 bases match TRBD1. This CDR3 is built from 15 residues. V shed 3 bases and J 3 bases; nucleotides not matched to a gene: 4. Per germline, CDR1 LGHDT and CDR2 YNNKEL (reference sequence). This chain's CDR3 is CASSQRDRGYYGYTF. CDR3 coding DNA: TGTGCCAGCAGCCAGCGGGACAGGGGATACTATGGCTACACCTTC.

The genes are TRBV29-1 and TRBJ1-1, with D maybe TRBD1 (5 bases). Trimming stripped 7 bases from V and 4 bases from J, with 10 bases between. CDR3 length: 11 amino acids. Germline-derived CDR1 and CDR2 are SQVTM and ANQGSEA. This chain's CDR3 is CSGRVGTEAFF. The CDR3 nucleotides are TGCAGCGGCAGGGTGGGCACTGAAGCTTTCTTT.

The gene calls are TRBV27 and TRBJ2-3; TRBD2 aligns across 7 bases. Germline lookup yields CDR1 MNHEY and CDR2 SMNVEV (reference sequence). Germline trimming cut 4 bases from V and 6 bases from J; bases unmatched to any gene: 4. This CDR3 is built from 13 residues. CDR3 region: CASSSLAVDTQYF. The DNA of the CDR3 is TGTGCCAGCAGTTCTCTAGCGGTCGATACGCAGTATTTT.

The V gene is TRBV7-2, the J gene TRBJ1-4, with D hard to call. The CDR3 consists of 15 residues. From germline, CDR1 is SGHTA and CDR2 FQGNSA. Deletions cut 1 base from V and 4 bases from J, with 10 bases between. The DNA of the CDR3 is TGTGCCAGCAGCTTAGGGCCTGCCTTTAATGAAAAACTGTTTTTT. It specifies CASSLGPAFNEKLFF.

The gene calls are TRBV7-9 and TRBJ1-2, with TRBD1 identical over 7 bases. The length of the CDR3 is 13 residues. With 4 bases clipped from V and 4 bases from J, the junction kept 3 bases outside the gene matches. Germline V lookup: CDR1 SEHNR, CDR2 FQNEAQ (reference sequence). The CDR3 sequence: CASSSGGSYGYTF. DNA for the CDR3: TGTGCCAGCAGCTCAGGGGGTTCCTATGGCTACACCTTC.

The rearrangement links TRBV13 to TRBJ1-2, with 9 bases aligning to TRBD1. Per the germline V gene, CDR1 is PRHDT and CDR2 is FYEKMQ (reference sequence). With V trimmed by 0 bases and J by 7 bases, 3 bases remained unmatched. The CDR3 runs 14 residues. The CDR3 DNA follows: TGTGCCAGCAGCTTAGGGACAGGGGGGTTTGGCTACACCTTC. Amino acids: CASSLGTGGFGYTF. Together with reference TRBV13 and TRBJ1-2, the CDR3 gives the full variable domain: AAGVIQSPRHLIKEKRETATLKCYPIPRHDTVYWYQQGPGQDPQFLISFYEKMQSDKGSIPDRFSAQQFSDYHSELNMSSLELGDSALYFCASSLGTGGFGYTFGSGTRLTVV.

This rearrangement joins TRBV29-1 to TRBJ1-2; D is perhaps TRBD1 (5 bases). The germline CDR1 and CDR2 sequences are SQVTM and ANQGSEA. The CDR3 spans 12 residues. Trimming stripped 4 bases from V and 7 bases from J, with 13 bases between. The CDR3 loop reads CSVAGTVGGYTF. In DNA form, the CDR3 reads TGCAGCGTTGCCGGGACTGTCGGTGGCTACACCTTC.

This clone was seen just once. J is TRBJ1-2 and V is TRBV18; a possible D gene is TRBD1 (5 bases). The CDR3 consists of 13 residues. Trimming took off 2 bases at V and 4 bases at J, with 8 bases between the two ends. The germline V gene encodes CDR1 KGHSH and CDR2 LQKENI. This CDR3 reads CASSPGGGYGYTF. CDR3 in DNA: TGTGCCAGCTCACCAGGGGGGGGCTATGGCTACACCTTC.

The J gene is TRBJ2-3, the V gene TRBV28; D might be TRBD1 (6 bases). Germline CDR1 is MDHEN and CDR2 is SYDVKM. The CDR3 extends over 15 amino acids. V was shortened by 5 bases and J by 2 bases, with 14 bases between the two germline ends. CDR3 loop: CASSLRQEFTDTQYF. The CDR3 nucleotides are TGTGCCAGCAGTCTCCGACAGGAGTTCACAGATACGCAGTATTTT.

The table lists this clone with a few counts. This chain connects TRBV7-3 to TRBJ2-3; D is possibly TRBD1 (5 bases). The CDR3 consists of 13 residues. CDR1 is SGHTA, CDR2 FQGTGA, per germline. V was trimmed by 5 bases and J by 10 bases, leaving 16 bases between them. The CDR3 DNA reads TGTGCCAGCAGCCGAACTTCAGGGTTACCGCAGTATTTT. Its protein product is CASSRTSGLPQYF.

This chain joins TRBV25-1 and TRBJ1-6; tentatively, D is TRBD1 (5 bases). The CDR3 contains 14 residues. Trimming took off 6 bases at V and 3 bases at J, with 9 bases between the two ends. Looked up from germline, CDR1 is MGHDK and CDR2 is SYGVNS. The CDR3 DNA sequence: TGTGCCAGCAGCCAGGACAACTATAATTCACCCCTCCACTTT. Translated: CASSQDNYNSPLHF.

The CDR3 DNA reads as TGTGCCAGCTCACCACCTCGGGTATTAGGCAACGGGGAGCTGTTTTTT. This gives the protein CASSPPRVLGNGELFF. This chain links TRBV18 with TRBJ2-2; no firm D call. The CDR3 extends over 16 amino acids. Between the trimmed V and J ends, which lost 0 bases and 7 bases, there was a span of 15 bases. The germline V gene has CDR1 KGHSH and CDR2 LQKENI.

This clone came up a few times. The chain couples TRBV7-3 to TRBJ2-3, with 8 bases matching TRBD2. The germline gives CDR1 SGHTA, CDR2 FQGTGA. V gave up 0 bases and J gave up 5 bases; unmatched junction bases: 10. The CDR3 totals 17 residues. The CDR3 protein is CASSLTGGGGPQDTQYF. The DNA for the CDR3 is TGTGCCAGCAGCTTAACGGGAGGCGGGGGGCCCCAAGATACGCAGTATTTT.

This clone has just a few counts. This chain joins TRBV7-9 and TRBJ2-5; 12 positions match TRBD2. The CDR3 extends over 14 amino acids. V lost 4 bases to trimming and J lost 7 bases; unmatched junction nucleotides: 4. Germline lookup yields CDR1 SEHNR and CDR2 FQNEAQ (reference sequence). In DNA, the CDR3 is TGTGCCAGCAGCTCCGGGACTAGCGGGTGGACCCAGTACTTC. Amino acids: CASSSGTSGWTQYF.

V and J are TRBV11-3 and TRBJ1-3; D is ambiguous. Germline V gene data show CDR1 as SGHNT and CDR2 as YENEEA. The CDR3 spans 13 residues. Trimming took off 5 bases at V and 1 base at J, with 6 bases between the two ends. The CDR3 nucleotides read TGTGCCAGCAGCCCGACATCTGGAAACACCATATATTTT. This sequence encodes CASSPTSGNTIYF.

This chain connects TRBV2 to TRBJ1-1; a possible D gene is TRBD1 (5 bases). V was pared by 5 bases and J by 4 bases, with 11 bases between. The length of the CDR3 is 13 residues. Germline V gene lookup returns CDR1 SNHLY and CDR2 FYNNEI. The CDR3 region is CASSLLGGTEAFF. The CDR3 DNA reads as TGTGCCAGCAGTTTGTTGGGGGGCACTGAAGCTTTCTTT.

The sample holds a few counts of this clone. The V call is TRBV5-1, the J call TRBJ2-7, with 14 bases lining up with TRBD2. The CDR3 covers 15 residues. Germline lookup yields CDR1 SGHRS and CDR2 YFSETQ. The V segment lost 4 bases and the J segment 4 bases; nucleotides outside the gene matches: 4. For the CDR3, the DNA is TGCGCCAGCAGCGGGGGACTAGCGGGGGTTTACGAGCAGTACTTC. Protein product: CASSGGLAGVYEQYF.